These T cell receptor beta chains were read from a single sample in a study of cytomegalovirus exposure and HLA in healthy donors. TCRdb keeps only in-frame clones here, not all; method: immunoSEQ multiplex PCR. Seen in this sample are approximately 120,000 clones; the ten most common clones hold less than 2.5%. The specimen sequenced was PBMCs. The receptor set was obtained from a woman aged 55-70 years in good health and CMV-seronegative. The CDR3 runs from the conserved cysteine through the conserved F or W. A D gene is named only where the DNA matches it firmly.

D gene	J gene	V gene	CDR3 DNA	CDR3 protein
TRBD2	TRBJ2-7	TRBV25-1	TGTGCCAGCAGTGATACTCGGGGGGTTTACTCCTACGAGCAGTACTTC	CASSDTRGVYSYEQYF
TRBD1	TRBJ2-2	TRBV5-4	TGTGCCAGCAGCTTGAGACAGGGTGCGACCGGGGAGCTGTTTTTT	CASSLRQGATGELFF
-	TRBJ1-2	TRBV28	TGTGCCAGCAACTCACCCGTCAGGACAGCCATCTATGGCTACACCTTC	CASNSPVRTAIYGYTF
TRBD1	TRBJ1-3	TRBV7-6	TGTGCCAGCAGCGCTAGACAGGGGTCTGGAAACACCATATATTTT	CASSARQGSGNTIYF
-	TRBJ2-7	TRBV11-2	TGTGCCAGCAGCTCGCTCGGGTCAGCCTACGAGCAGTACTTC	CASSSLGSAYEQYF
TRBD1	TRBJ2-7	TRBV10-2	TGCGCCAGCAGGCCACAGGGGCTGGACGAGCAGTACTTC	CASRPQGLDEQYF
-	TRBJ2-1	TRBV21-1	TGTGCCAGCAGCAAACCCGGCCCGGGACAGGATTACAATGAGCAGTTCTTC	CASSKPGPGQDYNEQFF
TRBD1	TRBJ1-3	TRBV7-8	TGTGCCAGCAGCTTAGAACAGGGCAGGGGGTTCAACACCATATATTTT	CASSLEQGRGFNTIYF
-	TRBJ1-4	TRBV7-5	TGTGCCAGAAGCGGCAGGGGTGGTGAAAAACTGTTTTTT	CARSGRGGEKLFF
TRBD1	TRBJ1-4	TRBV19	TGTGCCAGTACCTCCCAGGGGGCGGGTGGTGAAAAACTGTTTTTT	CASTSQGAGGEKLFF
TRBD2	TRBJ2-2	TRBV2	TGTGCCAGCAGTGAACGTCGGGCAGGGGGACTAGCGGGGCTGACTAACACCGGGGAGCTGTTTTTT	CASSERRAGGLAGLTNTGELFF
-	TRBJ1-2	TRBV7-9	TGTGCCAGCAGCCCGCCAACAGGGAACTATGGCTACACCTTC	CASSPPTGNYGYTF
-	TRBJ1-6	TRBV28	TGTGCCAGCAGCTCCTGGAGTTTACGCAATTCACCCCTCCACTTT	CASSSWSLRNSPLHF
TRBD1	TRBJ2-7	TRBV5-8	TGTGCCAGCAGCCACAACAGGGGCGAGCAGTACTTC	CASSHNRGEQYF
-	TRBJ2-7	TRBV10-3	TGTGCCATCAGGGACAGTCCCTACGAGCAGTACTTC	CAIRDSPYEQYF
TRBD1	TRBJ1-4	TRBV28	TGTGCCAGCAGTCGGGGACAGGAACTTGAAAAACTGTTTTTT	CASSRGQELEKLFF
-	TRBJ2-7	TRBV5-1	TGCGCCAGCAGCCCGGACTCCGGGAGCCCCTACGAGCAGTACTTC	CASSPDSGSPYEQYF
TRBD1	TRBJ1-1	TRBV4-1	TGCGCCAGCGCAATCTTAACAGGGGGGGTCACTGAAGCTTTCTTT	CASAILTGGVTEAFF
-	TRBJ1-2	TRBV6-4	TGTGCCAGCAGGAAAGAACGGGGTGGCGGCTACACCTTC	CASRKERGGGYTF
TRBD2	TRBJ2-2	TRBV11-2	TGTGCCAGCAGCCCGGAACTAGCGGGGGGGCGTGACACCGGGGAGCTGTTTTTT	CASSPELAGGRDTGELFF
-	TRBJ2-7	TRBV5-4	TGTGCCAGCAGCTTGCAAGGGACTTCCTACGAGCAGTACTTC	CASSLQGTSYEQYF
TRBD1	TRBJ1-6	TRBV7-9	TGTGCCAGCAGCTTACCCGCGACAGGGAGTTCACCCCTCCACTTT	CASSLPATGSSPLHF
TRBD2	TRBJ2-3	TRBV5-6	TGTGCCAGCAGCCTCGGGGCGGGAGGCCCTCAGGGTACGCAGTATTTT	CASSLGAGGPQGTQYF
TRBD2	TRBJ2-5	TRBV27	TGTGCCAGCAGTTCGGCGGGAGTGGAAGAGACCCAGTACTTC	CASSSAGVEETQYF
-	TRBJ1-1	TRBV2	TGTGCCAGCACGCTGGGGAGGGGAGCTTTCTTT	CASTLGRGAFF
-	TRBJ2-5	TRBV6-5	TGTGCCAGCAGTCGGGGAACCCAAGAGACCCAGTACTTC	CASSRGTQETQYF
TRBD1	TRBJ1-2	TRBV5-1	TGCGCCAGCAGTCCCGACAGGGTTACCTATGGTGGCTACACCTTC	CASSPDRVTYGGYTF
-	TRBJ2-4	TRBV15	TGTGCCACCAGGATACAGGGTCCGGCCAAAAACATTCAGTACTTC	CATRIQGPAKNIQYF
TRBD1	TRBJ2-1	TRBV5-4	TGTGCCAGCAGCAGGGGACAGGGGGCCGGTGAGCAGTTCTTC	CASSRGQGAGEQFF
-	TRBJ2-2	TRBV11-3	TGTGCCAGCAGCTTTCGGAACACCGGGGAGCTGTTTTTT	CASSFRNTGELFF
TRBD2	TRBJ2-1	TRBV9	TGTGCCAGCAGCGGAGCGGGAGACCCCTACAATGAGCAGTTCTTC	CASSGAGDPYNEQFF
TRBD2	TRBJ2-2	TRBV2	TGTGCCAGCAAAACTAGCGGGGGGCCCACCGGGGAGCTGTTTTTT	CASKTSGGPTGELFF
-	TRBJ2-3	TRBV10-1	TGCGCCAGCAGTGATCGGACAGATACGCAGTATTTT	CASSDRTDTQYF
TRBD1	TRBJ1-2	TRBV7-9	TGTGCCAGCAGGTCCACAGGGGCGAGGGATGGCTACACCTTC	CASRSTGARDGYTF
TRBD1	TRBJ1-4	TRBV6-5	TGTGCCAGCAGTTACTCAGGGACAGGGGTTGGGGAAAAACTGTTTTTT	CASSYSGTGVGEKLFF
-	TRBJ1-1	TRBV2	TGTGCCAGCAGCGGTGGGAGGCGCACTGAAGCTTTCTTT	CASSGGRRTEAFF
-	TRBJ1-1	TRBV29-1	TGCAGCGTTTGGACAGTCCGGGGCACTGAAGCTTTCTTT	CSVWTVRGTEAFF
-	TRBJ1-1	TRBV6-1	TGTGCCAGCAGTGAAGCGCGGGGGGTTACGGTTGCTGAAGCTTTCTTT	CASSEARGVTVAEAFF
TRBD2	TRBJ2-7	TRBV5-4	TGTGCCAGCAGCCCAGGGACTAGCGGACTCTACGAGCAGTACTTC	CASSPGTSGLYEQYF
-	TRBJ2-7	TRBV10-1	TGCGCCAGCAGTGACAGAGCGGGAAGGCCGGGGGCAGCCGAGCAGTACTTC	CASSDRAGRPGAAEQYF
TRBD1	TRBJ1-5	TRBV2	TGTGCCAGCAGTGTGGGTCAGGGGGCGTCGGGCAATCAGCCCCAGCATTTT	CASSVGQGASGNQPQHF
-	TRBJ2-7	TRBV29-1	TGCAGCGCCAGCCCCCAGGGTCGTGGATACGAGCAGTACTTC	CSASPQGRGYEQYF
TRBD2	TRBJ2-1	TRBV5-1	TGCGCCAGCAGCTTGGCCGGGATAGCGGGAGGAGTCTACAATGAGCAGTTCTTC	CASSLAGIAGGVYNEQFF
TRBD1	TRBJ2-5	TRBV5-1	TGCGCCAGCAGCCTGGGACAGGGGAAAGAGACCCAGTACTTC	CASSLGQGKETQYF
-	TRBJ1-3	TRBV5-1	TGCGCCAGCAGCTTAGCTTCCGGACTCCCCAACTCTGGAAACACCATATATTTT	CASSLASGLPNSGNTIYF
-	TRBJ2-7	TRBV7-9	TGTGCCAGCAGCAGTAATAGACTCGCAGTATCCTACGAGCAGTACTTC	CASSSNRLAVSYEQYF
TRBD1	TRBJ1-1	TRBV11-2	TGTGCCAGCAGCTTTTCACAGGGGGCAGCTGAAGCTTTCTTT	CASSFSQGAAEAFF
-	TRBJ1-1	TRBV19	TGTGCCAGTTTTCAGGGCCAGAGTGGTGTCACTGAAGCTTTCTTT	CASFQGQSGVTEAFF
TRBD1	TRBJ2-7	TRBV27	TGTGCCAGCAGTTTATCCCCCCCAGGACAGGGCAAATACGAGCAGTACTTC	CASSLSPPGQGKYEQYF
TRBD2	TRBJ2-1	TRBV30	TGTGCCTGGACCCTCCGGGGCGGGGGTTACAATGAGCAGTTCTTC	CAWTLRGGGYNEQFF
TRBD1	TRBJ2-1	TRBV5-1	TGCGCCAGCAGCTTGGGGCTCGGGACAGGGGCCGATGAGCAGTTCTTC	CASSLGLGTGADEQFF
TRBD1	TRBJ1-1	TRBV28	TGTGCCAGCAGTCGACAGGGCATGATGGACACTGAAGCTTTCTTT	CASSRQGMMDTEAFF
-	TRBJ1-2	TRBV9	TGTGCCAGCAGTCACGAGGCCGCTTATGGCTACACCTTC	CASSHEAAYGYTF
-	TRBJ1-3	TRBV11-2	TGTGCCAGCAGACCCAGCTCTGGAAACACCATATATTTT	CASRPSSGNTIYF
-	TRBJ2-6	TRBV27	TGTGCCAGCAGTCCCTCCCCGGGCAGGGCTGTAACTGGGGCCAACGTCCTGACTTTC	CASSPSPGRAVTGANVLTF
TRBD2	TRBJ2-7	TRBV7-9	TGTGCCACCGAAATGACTAGCGGAAGCTCCTACGAGCAGTACTTC	CATEMTSGSSYEQYF
TRBD2	TRBJ2-3	TRBV2	TGTGCCAGCAGTCGGACGGTAAACCTAGCGGGAGGGCCGGCAGATACGCAGTATTTT	CASSRTVNLAGGPADTQYF
TRBD2	TRBJ2-5	TRBV28	TGTGCCAGTTTCGGGCGGGGGGCTTCACAAGAGACCCAGTACTTC	CASFGRGASQETQYF
-	TRBJ1-1	TRBV6-1	TGTGCCAGCATATGGGGGGAGGGGAACACTGAAGCTTTCTTT	CASIWGEGNTEAFF
-	TRBJ2-3	TRBV28	TGTGCCAGCAGTTTGCGGCCCTGGACAACAGATACGCAGTATTTT	CASSLRPWTTDTQYF